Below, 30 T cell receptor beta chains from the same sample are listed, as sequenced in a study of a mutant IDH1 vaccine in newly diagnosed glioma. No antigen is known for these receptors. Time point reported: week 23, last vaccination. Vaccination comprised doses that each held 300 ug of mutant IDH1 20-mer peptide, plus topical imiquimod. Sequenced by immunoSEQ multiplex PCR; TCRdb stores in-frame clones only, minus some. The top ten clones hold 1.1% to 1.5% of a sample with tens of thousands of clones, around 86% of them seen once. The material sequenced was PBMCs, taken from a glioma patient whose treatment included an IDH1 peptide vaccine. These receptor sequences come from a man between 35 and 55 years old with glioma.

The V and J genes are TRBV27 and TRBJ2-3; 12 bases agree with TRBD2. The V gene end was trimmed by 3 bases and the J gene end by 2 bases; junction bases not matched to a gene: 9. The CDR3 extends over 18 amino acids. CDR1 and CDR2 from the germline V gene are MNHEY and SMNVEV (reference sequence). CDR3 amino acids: CASSFPLTSGGTTDTQYF. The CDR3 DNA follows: TGTGCCAGCAGTTTTCCTCTGACTAGCGGGGGAACCACAGATACGCAGTATTTT.

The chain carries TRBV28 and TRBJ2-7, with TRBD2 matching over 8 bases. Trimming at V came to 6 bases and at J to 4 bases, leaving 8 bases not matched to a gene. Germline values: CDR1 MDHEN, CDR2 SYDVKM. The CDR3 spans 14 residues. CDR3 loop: CASSKTGGKYEQYF. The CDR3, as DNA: TGTGCCAGCAGCAAAACGGGAGGGAAGTACGAGCAGTACTTC.

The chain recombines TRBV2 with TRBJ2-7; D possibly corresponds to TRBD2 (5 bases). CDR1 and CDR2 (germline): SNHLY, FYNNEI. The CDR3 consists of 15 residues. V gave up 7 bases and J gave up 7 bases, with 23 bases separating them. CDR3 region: CASNSQSGALGEQYF. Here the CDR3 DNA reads TGTGCCAGCAATAGTCAAAGCGGAGCCCTGGGAGAGCAGTACTTC.

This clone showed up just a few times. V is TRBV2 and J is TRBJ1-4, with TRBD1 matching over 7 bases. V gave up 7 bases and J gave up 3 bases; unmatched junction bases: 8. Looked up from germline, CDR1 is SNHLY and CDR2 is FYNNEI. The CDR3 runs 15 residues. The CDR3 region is CASTGEGASNEKLFF. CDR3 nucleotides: TGTGCCAGCACCGGGGAGGGGGCTTCTAATGAAAAACTGTTTTTT.

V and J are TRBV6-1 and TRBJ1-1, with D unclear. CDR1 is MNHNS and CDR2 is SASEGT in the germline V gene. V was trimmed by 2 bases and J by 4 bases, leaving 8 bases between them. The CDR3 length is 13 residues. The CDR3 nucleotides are TGTGCCAGCAGTGAACCCCAGGTCACTGAAGCTTTCTTT. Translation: CASSEPQVTEAFF.

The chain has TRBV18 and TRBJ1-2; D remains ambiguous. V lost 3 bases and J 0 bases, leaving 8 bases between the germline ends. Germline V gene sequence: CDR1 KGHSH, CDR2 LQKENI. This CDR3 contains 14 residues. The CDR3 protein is CASSPYTTNYGYTF. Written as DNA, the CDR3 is TGTGCCAGCTCACCCTACACTACTAACTATGGCTACACCTTC. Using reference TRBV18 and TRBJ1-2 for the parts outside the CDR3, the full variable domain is NAGVMQNPRHLVRRRGQEARLRCSPMKGHSHVYWYRQLPEEGLKFMVYLQKENIIDESGMPKERFSAEFPKEGPSILRIQQVVRGDSAAYFCASSPYTTNYGYTFGSGTRLTVV.

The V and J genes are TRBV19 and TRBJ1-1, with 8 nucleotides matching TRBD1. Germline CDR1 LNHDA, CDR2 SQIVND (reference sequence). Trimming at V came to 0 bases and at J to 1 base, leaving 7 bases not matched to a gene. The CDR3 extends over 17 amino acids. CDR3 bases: TGTGCCAGTAGTATAGATTCTTCAGGACAGGGGAACACTGAAGCTTTCTTT. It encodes CASSIDSSGQGNTEAFF.

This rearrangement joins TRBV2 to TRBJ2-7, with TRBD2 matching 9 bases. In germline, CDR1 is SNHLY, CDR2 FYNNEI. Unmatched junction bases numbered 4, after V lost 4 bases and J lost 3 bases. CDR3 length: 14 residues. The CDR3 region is CASSASSGIYEQYF. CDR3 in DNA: TGTGCCAGCAGTGCTTCTAGCGGGATCTACGAGCAGTACTTC.

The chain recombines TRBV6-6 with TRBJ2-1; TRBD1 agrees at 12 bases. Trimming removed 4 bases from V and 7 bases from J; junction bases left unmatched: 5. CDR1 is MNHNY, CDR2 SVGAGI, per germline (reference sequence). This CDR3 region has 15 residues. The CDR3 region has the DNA TGTGCCAGCAGTTCGCCGGGACAGGGGGCAAATGAGCAGTTCTTC. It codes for CASSSPGQGANEQFF.

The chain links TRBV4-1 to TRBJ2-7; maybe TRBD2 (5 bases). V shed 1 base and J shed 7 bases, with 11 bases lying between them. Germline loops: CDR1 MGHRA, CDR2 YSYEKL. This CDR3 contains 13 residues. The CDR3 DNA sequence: TGCGCCAGCAGCCAAGCCAGAGGACTTGAGCAGTACTTC. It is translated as CASSQARGLEQYF.

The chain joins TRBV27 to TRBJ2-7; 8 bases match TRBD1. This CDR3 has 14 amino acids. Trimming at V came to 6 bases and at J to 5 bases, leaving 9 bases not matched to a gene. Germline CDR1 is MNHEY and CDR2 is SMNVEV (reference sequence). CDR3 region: CASRGDRRKNEQYF. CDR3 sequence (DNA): TGTGCCAGCAGGGGGGACAGGCGGAAAAACGAGCAGTACTTC.

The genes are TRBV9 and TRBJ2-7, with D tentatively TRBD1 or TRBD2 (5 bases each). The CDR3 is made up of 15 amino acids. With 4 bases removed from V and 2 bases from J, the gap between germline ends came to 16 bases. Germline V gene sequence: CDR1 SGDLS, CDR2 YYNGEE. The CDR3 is CASSSGPAGPYEQYF. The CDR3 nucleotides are TGTGCCAGCAGCTCGGGGCCCGCGGGCCCCTACGAGCAGTACTTC.

The chain's CDR3 is CASSRTAGRNGYSGANVLTF. The CDR3 coding sequence is TGCGCCAGCAGCCGGACAGCGGGACGGAATGGTTACTCTGGGGCCAACGTCCTGACTTTC. The V and J genes are TRBV4-3 and TRBJ2-6; TRBD2 might be the D (7 bases). Germline CDR1 is LGHNA and CDR2 is YSLEER. This CDR3 contains 20 residues. The germline V and J ends were trimmed by 4 bases and 0 bases, with 22 bases remaining between them.

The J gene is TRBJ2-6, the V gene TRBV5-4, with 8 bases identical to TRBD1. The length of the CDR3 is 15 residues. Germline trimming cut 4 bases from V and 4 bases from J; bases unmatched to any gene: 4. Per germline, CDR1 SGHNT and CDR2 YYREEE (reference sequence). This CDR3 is CASSPGGAGANVLTF. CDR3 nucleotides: TGTGCCAGCAGCCCAGGGGGCGCCGGGGCCAACGTCCTGACTTTC.

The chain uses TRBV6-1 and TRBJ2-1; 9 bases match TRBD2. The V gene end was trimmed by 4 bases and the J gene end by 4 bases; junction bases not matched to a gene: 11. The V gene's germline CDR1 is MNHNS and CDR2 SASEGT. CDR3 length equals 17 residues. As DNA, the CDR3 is TGTGCCAGCAGTGGGTCCTCCAGACTAGCGGTATACAATGAGCAGTTCTTC. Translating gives CASSGSSRLAVYNEQFF.

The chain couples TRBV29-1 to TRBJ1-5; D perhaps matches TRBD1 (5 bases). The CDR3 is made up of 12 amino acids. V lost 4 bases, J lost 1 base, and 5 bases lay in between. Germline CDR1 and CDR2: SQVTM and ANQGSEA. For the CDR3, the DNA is TGCAGCGTTGGGGACAGCAATCAGCCCCAGCATTTT. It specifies CSVGDSNQPQHF.

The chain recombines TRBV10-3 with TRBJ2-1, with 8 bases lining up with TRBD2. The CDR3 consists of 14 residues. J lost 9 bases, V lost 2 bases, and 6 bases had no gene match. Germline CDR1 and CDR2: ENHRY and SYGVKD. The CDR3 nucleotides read TGTGCCATCAGTGAGAGGAGCGGGAGCACTGAGCAGTTCTTC. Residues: CAISERSGSTEQFF.

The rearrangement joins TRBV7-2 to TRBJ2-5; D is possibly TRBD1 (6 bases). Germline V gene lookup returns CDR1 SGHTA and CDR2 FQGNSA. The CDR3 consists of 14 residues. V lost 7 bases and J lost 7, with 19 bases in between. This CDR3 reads CASTVYQGQGTQYF. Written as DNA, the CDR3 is TGTGCCAGCACCGTTTACCAGGGGCAGGGGACCCAGTACTTC.

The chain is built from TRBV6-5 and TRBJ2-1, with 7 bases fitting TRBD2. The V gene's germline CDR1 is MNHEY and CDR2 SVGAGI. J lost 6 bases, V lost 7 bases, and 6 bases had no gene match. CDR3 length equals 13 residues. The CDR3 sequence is CASIAGEGNEQFF. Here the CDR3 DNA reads TGTGCCAGCATTGCGGGAGAGGGCAATGAGCAGTTCTTC.

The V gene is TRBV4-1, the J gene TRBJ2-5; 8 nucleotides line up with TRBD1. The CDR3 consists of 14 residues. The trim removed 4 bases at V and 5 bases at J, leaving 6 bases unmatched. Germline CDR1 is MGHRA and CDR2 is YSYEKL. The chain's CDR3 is CASSPTTGAETQYF. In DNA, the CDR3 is TGCGCCAGCAGCCCGACGACAGGGGCGGAGACCCAGTACTTC.

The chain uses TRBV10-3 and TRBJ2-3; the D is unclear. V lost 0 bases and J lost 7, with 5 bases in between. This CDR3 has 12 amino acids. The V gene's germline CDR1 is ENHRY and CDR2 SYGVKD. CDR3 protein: CAISESLNTQYF. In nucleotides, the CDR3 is TGTGCCATCAGTGAGTCGTTAAATACGCAGTATTTT.

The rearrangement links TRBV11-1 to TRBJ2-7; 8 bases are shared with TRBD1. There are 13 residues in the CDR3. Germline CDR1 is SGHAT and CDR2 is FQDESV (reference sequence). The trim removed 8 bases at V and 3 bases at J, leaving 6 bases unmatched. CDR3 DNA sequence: TGTGCCAGCGGCGGACAGGGCGGCTACGAGCAGTACTTC. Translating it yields CASGGQGGYEQYF.

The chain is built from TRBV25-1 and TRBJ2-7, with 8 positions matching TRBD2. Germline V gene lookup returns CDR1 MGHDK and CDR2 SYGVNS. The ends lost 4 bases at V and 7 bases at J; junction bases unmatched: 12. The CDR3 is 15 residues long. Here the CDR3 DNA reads TGTGCCAGCAGTGCTAATAGCGGGGTGTATGGGGAGCAGTACTTC. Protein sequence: CASSANSGVYGEQYF.

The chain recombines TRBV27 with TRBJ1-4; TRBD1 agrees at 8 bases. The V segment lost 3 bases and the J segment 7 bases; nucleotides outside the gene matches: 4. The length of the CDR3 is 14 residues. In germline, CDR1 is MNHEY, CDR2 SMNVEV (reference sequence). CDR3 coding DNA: TGTGCCAGCAGTTTCCAGGGGGCTCGTGAAAAACTGTTTTTT. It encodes CASSFQGAREKLFF.

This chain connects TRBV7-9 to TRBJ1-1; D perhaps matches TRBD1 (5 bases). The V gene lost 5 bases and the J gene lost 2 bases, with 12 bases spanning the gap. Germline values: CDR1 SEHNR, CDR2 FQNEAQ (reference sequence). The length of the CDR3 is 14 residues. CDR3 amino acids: CASSPVGHNTEAFF. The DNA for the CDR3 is TGTGCCAGCAGCCCTGTAGGACACAACACTGAAGCTTTCTTT. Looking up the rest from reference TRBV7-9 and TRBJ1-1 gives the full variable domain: DTGVSQNPRHKITKRGQNVTFRCDPISEHNRLYWYRQTLGQGPEFLTYFQNEAQLEKSRLLSDRFSAERPKGSFSTLEIQRTEQGDSAMYLCASSPVGHNTEAFFGQGTRLTVV.

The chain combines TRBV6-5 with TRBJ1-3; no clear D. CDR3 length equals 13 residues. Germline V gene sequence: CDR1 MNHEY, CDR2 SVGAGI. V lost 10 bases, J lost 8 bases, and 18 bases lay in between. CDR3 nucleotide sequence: TGTGCCACCCGAGGCCCCTACCGAGACACCATATATTTT. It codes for CATRGPYRDTIYF.

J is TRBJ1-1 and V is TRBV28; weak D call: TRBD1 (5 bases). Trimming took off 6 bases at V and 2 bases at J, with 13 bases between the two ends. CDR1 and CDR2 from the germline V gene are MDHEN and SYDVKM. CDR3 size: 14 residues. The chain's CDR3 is CASRAIRVNTEAFF. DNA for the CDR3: TGTGCCAGCAGAGCAATCAGGGTTAACACTGAAGCTTTCTTT.

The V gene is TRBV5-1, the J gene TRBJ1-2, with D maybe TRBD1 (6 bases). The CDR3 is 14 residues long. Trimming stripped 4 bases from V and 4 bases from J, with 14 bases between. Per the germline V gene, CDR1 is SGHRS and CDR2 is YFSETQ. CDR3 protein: CASSRAQGRYGYTF. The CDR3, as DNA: TGCGCCAGCAGCCGGGCTCAGGGGCGCTATGGCTACACCTTC.

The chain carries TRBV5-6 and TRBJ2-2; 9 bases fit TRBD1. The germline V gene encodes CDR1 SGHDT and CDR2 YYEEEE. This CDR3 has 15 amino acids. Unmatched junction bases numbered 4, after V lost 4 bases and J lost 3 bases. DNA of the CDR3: TGTGCCAGCAGCGCTTGGGACAGGGACACCGGGGAGCTGTTTTTT. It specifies CASSAWDRDTGELFF.

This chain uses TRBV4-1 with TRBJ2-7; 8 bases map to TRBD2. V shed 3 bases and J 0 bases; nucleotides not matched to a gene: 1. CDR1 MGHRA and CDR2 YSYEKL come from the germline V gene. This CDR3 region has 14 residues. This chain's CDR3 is CASSHSGSSYEQYF. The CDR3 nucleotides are TGCGCCAGCAGCCACAGCGGGAGCTCCTACGAGCAGTACTTC.